The 14 T cell receptor beta chains below come from one sample, sequenced in a study of Ad26.COV2.S vaccination and SARS-CoV-2 variants. The treatment: some 20 received Ad26.COV2.S at low or high dose, single or two shots; several received placebo; per-sample allocation not given. Specimen acquisition occurred on day 63 following the initial vaccine or placebo injection. Profiling relied on immunoSEQ multiplex PCR, and the TCRdb table lists in-frame clones only, not all of them. The table lists about 350,000 clones, roughly 90% of them singletons. The source was peripheral blood, collected in a trial of Ad26.COV2.S vaccine versus placebo. The receptors originated from a person between 18 and 59 years old who received the Ad26.COV2.S COVID-19 vaccine or a placebo.

This chain connects TRBV7-9 to TRBJ1-3, with D possibly matching TRBD1 (5 bases). Trimming removed 3 bases from V and 4 bases from J, with 10 bases in between. Germline V gene lookup returns CDR1 SEHNR and CDR2 FQNEAQ (reference sequence). The CDR3 spans 14 residues. CDR3 DNA: TGTGCCAGCAGCTTTGGGGGAGAAGGAAACACCATATATTTT. Its protein is CASSFGGEGNTIYF.

The chain links TRBV7-3 to TRBJ1-6, with D unclear. CDR1 SGHTA and CDR2 FQGTGA come from the germline V gene. This CDR3 region has 15 residues. V was shortened by 10 bases and J by 0 bases, with 13 bases between the two germline ends. The chain's CDR3 is CATQEGNSYNSPLHF. CDR3 DNA sequence: TGTGCCACCCAAGAGGGCAACTCCTATAATTCACCCCTCCACTTT.

The chain couples TRBV5-6 to TRBJ2-2; D gene unclear. The CDR3 covers 15 residues. Per germline, CDR1 SGHDT and CDR2 YYEEEE. V was cut by 2 bases and J by 2 bases, with 10 bases left in between. The CDR3 region is CASSLGLTNTGELFF. CDR3 sequence (DNA): TGTGCCAGCAGCTTAGGTCTTACCAACACCGGGGAGCTGTTTTTT.

This clone was picked up one time. The chain has TRBV27 and TRBJ1-5; TRBD1 agrees at 9 bases. Germline V gene sequence: CDR1 MNHEY, CDR2 SMNVEV (reference sequence). V lost 6 bases and J lost 4; bases outside the gene matches: 10. The CDR3 has 16 residues. The CDR3 DNA reads as TGTGCCAGCAGCTCCCGGGACAGGGTGGAGAATCAGCCCCAGCATTTT. Translating it yields CASSSRDRVENQPQHF.

About this clone itself: Other DNA sequences in this sample translate to the same CDR3. The chain couples TRBV28 to TRBJ1-2; 11 bases line up with TRBD1. J was trimmed by 8 bases and V by 6 bases; bases with no gene match: 2. The germline CDR1 and CDR2 sequences are MDHEN and SYDVKM. This CDR3 spans 12 amino acids. For the CDR3, the DNA is TGTGCCAGCAGAAGGACAGGGGGCGGCTACACCTTC. It is translated as CASRRTGGGYTF.

The chain uses TRBV28 and TRBJ2-7; TRBD2 matches at 7 bases. V gave up 8 bases and J gave up 1 base; unmatched junction bases: 5. Germline values: CDR1 MDHEN, CDR2 SYDVKM. The CDR3 is 13 amino acids. For the CDR3, the DNA is TGTGCCAGCCAGCGGGGCGATTCCTACGAGCAGTACTTC. It is translated as CASQRGDSYEQYF.

This clone was counted once. V and J are TRBV5-4 and TRBJ2-5; 7 nucleotides line up with TRBD1. The J segment lost 4 bases and the V segment lost 5 bases, leaving 11 bases of the junction unmatched. The length of the CDR3 is 15 residues. The germline CDR1 and CDR2 sequences are SGHNT and YYREEE (reference sequence). This chain's CDR3 is CASRPGTAPGETQYF. DNA for the CDR3: TGTGCCAGCAGGCCCGGGACAGCCCCTGGAGAGACCCAGTACTTC.

The rearrangement links TRBV19 to TRBJ1-3; no clear D gene. This CDR3 comprises 14 residues. V was cut by 4 bases and J by 2 bases, with 9 bases left in between. Germline loops: CDR1 LNHDA, CDR2 SQIVND (reference sequence). The CDR3 nucleotides read TGTGCCAGTAGTACTTGGACGGCTGGAAACACCATATATTTT. It specifies CASSTWTAGNTIYF. Looking up the rest from reference TRBV19 and TRBJ1-3 gives the full variable domain: DGGITQSPKYLFRKEGQNVTLSCEQNLNHDAMYWYRQDPGQGLRLIYYSQIVNDFQKGDIAEGYSVSREKKESFPLTVTSAQKNPTAFYLCASSTWTAGNTIYFGEGSWLTVV.

The chain couples TRBV6-6 to TRBJ2-1; D is unresolved. Germline loops: CDR1 MNHNY, CDR2 SVGAGI (reference sequence). Trimming pared 0 bases from V and 11 bases from J, leaving 8 bases between. The CDR3 consists of 12 residues. The CDR3 protein is CASSYSNGQQFF. DNA for the CDR3: TGTGCCAGCAGTTACTCGAATGGTCAGCAGTTCTTC.

The V and J genes are TRBV7-9 and TRBJ1-5; 9 bases fit TRBD1. Germline values: CDR1 SEHNR, CDR2 FQNEAQ (reference sequence). V trimming: 5 bases; J trimming: 4 bases; junction bases outside the gene matches: 3. The CDR3 covers 14 residues. The CDR3 DNA sequence: TGTGCCAGCAGCCCGGGACAGGGTAATCAGCCCCAGCATTTT. Translation: CASSPGQGNQPQHF.

This clone is a singleton in its sample. The chain is built from TRBV7-8 and TRBJ2-2, with TRBD2 identical over 7 bases. The length of the CDR3 is 15 residues. Per germline, CDR1 SGHVS and CDR2 FQNEAQ. The V segment lost 1 base and the J segment 3 bases; nucleotides outside the gene matches: 2. The CDR3 DNA reads as TGTGCCAGCAGCTTAGACGGGAGGCACACCGGGGAGCTGTTTTTT. As protein: CASSLDGRHTGELFF.

This chain connects TRBV27 to TRBJ2-1; the D call may be TRBD1 or TRBD2 (6 bases each). Between the trimmed V and J ends, which lost 3 bases and 3 bases, there was a span of 12 bases. This CDR3 spans 15 amino acids. The germline V gene has CDR1 MNHEY and CDR2 SMNVEV (reference sequence). CDR3 amino acids: CASSFGGQLYNEQFF. The CDR3 region has the DNA TGTGCCAGCAGTTTTGGGGGGCAGCTCTACAATGAGCAGTTCTTC.

Many counts were recorded for this clone. The chain recombines TRBV2 with TRBJ1-1; D not resolved. Germline V CDR1 and CDR2: SNHLY, FYNNEI. This CDR3 contains 11 residues. Trimming shortened V by 5 bases and J by 1 base, and 2 bases separated the two germline ends. CDR3: CASSKNTEAFF. CDR3 in DNA: TGTGCCAGCAGTAAGAACACTGAAGCTTTCTTT.

The chain combines TRBV7-6 with TRBJ1-6; maybe TRBD1 (6 bases). The CDR3 totals 14 residues. V lost 5 bases, J lost 6 bases, and 11 bases lay in between. The V gene's germline CDR1 is SGHVS and CDR2 FNYEAQ. In nucleotides, the CDR3 is TGTGCCAGCAGCCGACAGGTGATTAATTCACCCCTCCACTTT. It is translated as CASSRQVINSPLHF. The full variable domain, with the rest looked up from reference TRBV7-6 and TRBJ1-6, is GAGVSQSPRYKVTKRGQDVALRCDPISGHVSLYWYRQALGQGPEFLTYFNYEAQQDKSGLPNDRFSAERPEGSISTLTIQRTEQRDSAMYRCASSRQVINSPLHFGNGTRLTVT.